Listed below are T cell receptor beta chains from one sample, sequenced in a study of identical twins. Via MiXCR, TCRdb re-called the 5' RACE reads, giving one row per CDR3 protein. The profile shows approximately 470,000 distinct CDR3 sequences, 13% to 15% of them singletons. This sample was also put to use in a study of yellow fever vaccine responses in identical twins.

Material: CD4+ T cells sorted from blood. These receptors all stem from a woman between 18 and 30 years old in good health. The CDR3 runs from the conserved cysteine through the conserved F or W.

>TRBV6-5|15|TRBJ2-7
CASSYLGRGPYEQYF
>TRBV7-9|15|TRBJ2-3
CASSLEASSTDTQYF
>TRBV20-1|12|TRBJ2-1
CSARGGFNEQFF
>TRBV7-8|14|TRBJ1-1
CASSTQGANTEAFF
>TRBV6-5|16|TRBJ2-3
CASSYSKLRMEDTQYF
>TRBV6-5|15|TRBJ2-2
CASIKLSGGTGELFF
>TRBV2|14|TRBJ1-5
CASSPTMSNQPQHF
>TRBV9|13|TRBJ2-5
CASSGRGPETQYF
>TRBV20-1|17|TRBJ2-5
CSARDTLAGVGQETQYF
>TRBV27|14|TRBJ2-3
CASRIAGGTDTQYF
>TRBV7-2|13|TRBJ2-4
CASSGGSLNIQYF
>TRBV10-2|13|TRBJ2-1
CASSKGSYNEQFF
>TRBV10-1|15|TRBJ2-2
CASSGSGRSSGELFF
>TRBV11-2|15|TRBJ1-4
CASSLRTGVNEKLFF
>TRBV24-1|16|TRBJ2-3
CATSDPGQRSTDTQYF
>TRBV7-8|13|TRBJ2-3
CASSVGGEDTQYF
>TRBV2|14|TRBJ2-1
CASNPSGGSGEQFF
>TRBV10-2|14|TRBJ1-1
CATRDTMRNTEAFF
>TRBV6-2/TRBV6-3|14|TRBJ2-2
CASSYPGPRRELFF
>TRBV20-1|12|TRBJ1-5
CSARGVDQPQHF
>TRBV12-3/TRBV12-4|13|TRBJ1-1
CASSNMLNTEAFF
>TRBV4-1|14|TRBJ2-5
CASSQIGGGETQYF
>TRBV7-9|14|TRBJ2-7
CASSQGQGVGEQYF
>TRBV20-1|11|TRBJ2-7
CSARGQYEQYF
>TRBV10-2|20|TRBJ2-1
CASSDGGLAGGRSRYNEQFF